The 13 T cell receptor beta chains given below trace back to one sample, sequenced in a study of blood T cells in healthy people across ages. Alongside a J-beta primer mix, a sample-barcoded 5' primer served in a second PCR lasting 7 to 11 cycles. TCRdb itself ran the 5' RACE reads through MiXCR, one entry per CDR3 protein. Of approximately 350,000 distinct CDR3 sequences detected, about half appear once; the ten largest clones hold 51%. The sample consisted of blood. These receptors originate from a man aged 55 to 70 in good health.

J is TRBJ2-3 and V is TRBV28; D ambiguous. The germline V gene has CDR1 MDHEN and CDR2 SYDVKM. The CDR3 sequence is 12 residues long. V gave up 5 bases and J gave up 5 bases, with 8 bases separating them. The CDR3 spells CASSPQEDTQYF. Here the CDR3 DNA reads TGTGCCAGCAGTCCCCAGGAAGATACGCAGTATTTT.

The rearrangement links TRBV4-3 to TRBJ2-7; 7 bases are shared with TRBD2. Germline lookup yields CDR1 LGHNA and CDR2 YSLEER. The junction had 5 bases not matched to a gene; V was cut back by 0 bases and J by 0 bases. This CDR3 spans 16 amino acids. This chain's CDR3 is CASSQELAIRSYEQYF. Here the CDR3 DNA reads TGCGCCAGCAGCCAAGAACTAGCGATTCGCTCCTACGAGCAGTACTTC.

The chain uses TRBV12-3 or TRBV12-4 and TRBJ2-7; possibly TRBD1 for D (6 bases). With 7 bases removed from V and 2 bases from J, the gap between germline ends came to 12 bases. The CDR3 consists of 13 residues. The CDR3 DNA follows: TGTGCCAGCATGGAACAGGGTCCCTACGAGCAGTACTTC. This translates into CASMEQGPYEQYF.

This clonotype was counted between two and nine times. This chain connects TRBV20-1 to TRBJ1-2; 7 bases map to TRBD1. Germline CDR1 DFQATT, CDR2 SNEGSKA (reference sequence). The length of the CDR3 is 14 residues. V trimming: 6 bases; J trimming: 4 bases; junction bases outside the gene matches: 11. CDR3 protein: CSASRGGAGYGYTF. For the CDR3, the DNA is TGCAGTGCCAGCAGAGGGGGCGCCGGCTATGGCTACACCTTC.

CDR3 in amino acids: CASTRNGANVLTF. The DNA of the CDR3 is TGTGCCAGCACCCGAAATGGGGCCAACGTCCTGACTTTC. The V gene is TRBV28, the J gene TRBJ2-6; unclear D gene. Germline V CDR1 and CDR2: MDHEN, SYDVKM. Trimming removed 7 bases from V and 3 bases from J, with 7 bases in between. The CDR3 contains 13 residues.

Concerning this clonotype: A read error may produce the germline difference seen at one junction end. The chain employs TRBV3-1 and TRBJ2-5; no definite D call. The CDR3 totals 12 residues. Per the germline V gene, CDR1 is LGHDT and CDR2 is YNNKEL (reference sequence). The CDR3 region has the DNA TGTACCAGCAGCCAAAGGGTAGAGACCCAGTACTTC. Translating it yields CTSSQRVETQYF.

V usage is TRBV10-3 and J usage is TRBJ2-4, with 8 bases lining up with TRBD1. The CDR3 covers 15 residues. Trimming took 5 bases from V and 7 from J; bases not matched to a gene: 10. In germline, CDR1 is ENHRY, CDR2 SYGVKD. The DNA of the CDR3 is TGTGCCATCAGTTACGCGGGAAGACAGGGGAACATTCAGTACTTC. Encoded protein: CAISYAGRQGNIQYF.

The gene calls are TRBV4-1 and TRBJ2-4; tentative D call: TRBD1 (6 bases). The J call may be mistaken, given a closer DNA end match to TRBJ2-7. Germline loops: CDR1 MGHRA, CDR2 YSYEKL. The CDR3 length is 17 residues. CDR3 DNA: TGCGCCAGCAGCCAAGTATGGGGCCAGGGGCGCTCCTACGAGCAGTACTTC. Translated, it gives CASSQVWGQGRSYEQYF.

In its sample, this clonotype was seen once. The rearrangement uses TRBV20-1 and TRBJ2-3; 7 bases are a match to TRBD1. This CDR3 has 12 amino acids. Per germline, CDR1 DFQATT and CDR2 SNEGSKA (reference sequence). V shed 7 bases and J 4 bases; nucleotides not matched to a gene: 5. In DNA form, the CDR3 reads TGCAGTGAGGGGGCGGGCTCAGATACGCAGTATTTT. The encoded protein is CSEGAGSDTQYF.

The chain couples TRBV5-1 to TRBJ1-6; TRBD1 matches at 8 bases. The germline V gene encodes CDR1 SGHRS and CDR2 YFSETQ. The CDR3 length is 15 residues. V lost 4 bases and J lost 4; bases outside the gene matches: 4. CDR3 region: CASSARDRYNSPLHF. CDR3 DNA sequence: TGCGCCAGCAGCGCCCGGGACAGGTATAATTCACCCCTCCACTTT.

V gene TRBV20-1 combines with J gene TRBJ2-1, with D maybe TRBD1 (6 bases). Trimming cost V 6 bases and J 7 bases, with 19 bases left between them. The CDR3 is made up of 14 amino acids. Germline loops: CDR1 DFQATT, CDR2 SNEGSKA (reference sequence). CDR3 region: CSAPDSLTRNEQFF. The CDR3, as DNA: TGCAGTGCACCGGACAGCCTGACGCGGAATGAGCAGTTCTTC.

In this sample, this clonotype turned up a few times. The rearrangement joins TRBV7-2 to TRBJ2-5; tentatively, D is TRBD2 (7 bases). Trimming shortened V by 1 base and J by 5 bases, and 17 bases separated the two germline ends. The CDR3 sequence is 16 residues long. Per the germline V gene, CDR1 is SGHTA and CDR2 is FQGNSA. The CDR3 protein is CASSLGGGLVVETQYF. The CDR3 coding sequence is TGTGCCAGCAGCTTAGGGGGGGGGCTAGTGGTGGAGACCCAGTACTTC. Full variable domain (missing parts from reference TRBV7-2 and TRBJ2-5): GAGVSQSPSNKVTEKGKDVELRCDPISGHTALYWYRQSLGQGLEFLIYFQGNSAPDKSGLPSDRFSAERTGGSVSTLTIQRTQQEDSAVYLCASSLGGGLVVETQYFGPGTRLLVL.

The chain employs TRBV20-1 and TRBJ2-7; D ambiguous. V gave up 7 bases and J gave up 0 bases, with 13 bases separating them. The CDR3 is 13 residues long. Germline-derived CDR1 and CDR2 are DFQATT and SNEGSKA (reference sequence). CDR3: CSVPGAHSYEQYF. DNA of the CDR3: TGCAGTGTCCCTGGAGCGCACTCCTACGAGCAGTACTTC.